This T cell receptor beta chain derives from a study of technical replicates of blood from a few donors. TCRdb's table, derived via immunoSEQ multiplex PCR, lists solely in-frame clones and lacks some. The sample has 79,000 or so clones, over 90% seen once. The germline gives CDR1 SGDLS, CDR2 YYNGEE. V lost 0 bases, J lost 4 bases, and 14 bases lay in between. This CDR3 has 16 amino acids. The sample comprised T cells isolated from PBMCs. V and J are TRBV9 and TRBJ2-1; D might be TRBD2 (7 bases). The clonotype comes from a human donor in good health. CDR3 coding DNA: TGTGCCAGCAGCGTAGATCGGGGGGCCCTATACAATGAGCAGTTCTTC. Translation gives CASSVDRGALYNEQFF.